This TCR beta chain was documented in a study of tumor and adjacent non-tumor tissue in lung cancer. About the study: Aged about 31 to 76 years, patients included fewer than 11 men and a few women with stage I to III disease.

The CDR3 consists of 16 residues. J lost 8 bases, V lost 4 bases, and 12 bases had no gene match. This sample's RNA came from whole unsorted tissue. Findings and limits, study-wide: Significantly higher TCR diversity was found in tumor than normal lung. Normal lung showed higher cumulative top 100 clone frequency than tumor.

Three rounds of nested PCR, following a modified ARM-PCR protocol, produced the TCRbeta library. MiXCR was run by TCRdb on the multiplex PCR reads, yielding one entry per CDR3 protein. Seen here are tens of thousands of distinct CDR3 sequences, roughly 70% observed once, and the top ten hold about 16%. Many counts were recorded for this clonotype. Its antigen is unknown. The source material was lung tumor tissue. This chain links TRBV12-3 or TRBV12-4 with TRBJ2-1; the match to TRBD2 covers 9 bases. This sequence originates from a man aged 60-69 years with non-small cell lung cancer. CDR3 in DNA: TGTGCCAGCAGTTCCCGTAGCGGGGGAGCTATTGATGAGCAGTTCTTC. Its translation: CASSSRSGGAIDEQFF.